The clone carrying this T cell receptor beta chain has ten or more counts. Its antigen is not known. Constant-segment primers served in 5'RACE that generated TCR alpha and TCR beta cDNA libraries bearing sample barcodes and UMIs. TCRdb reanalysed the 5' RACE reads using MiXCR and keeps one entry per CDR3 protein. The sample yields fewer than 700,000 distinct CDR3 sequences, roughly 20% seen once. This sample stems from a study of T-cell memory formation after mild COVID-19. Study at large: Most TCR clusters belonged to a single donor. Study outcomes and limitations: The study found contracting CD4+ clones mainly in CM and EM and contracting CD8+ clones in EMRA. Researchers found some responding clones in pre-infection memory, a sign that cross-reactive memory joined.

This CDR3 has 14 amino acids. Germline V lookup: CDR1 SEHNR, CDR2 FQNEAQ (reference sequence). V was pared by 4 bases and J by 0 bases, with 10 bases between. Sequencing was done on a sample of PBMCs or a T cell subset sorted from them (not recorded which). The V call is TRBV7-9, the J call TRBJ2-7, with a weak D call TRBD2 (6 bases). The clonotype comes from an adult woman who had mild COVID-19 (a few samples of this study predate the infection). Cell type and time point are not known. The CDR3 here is CASSSGLISYEQYF. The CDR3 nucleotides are TGTGCCAGCAGCTCGGGACTTATCTCCTACGAGCAGTACTTC.